A selection of T cell receptor beta chains follows, all from one sample in a study of memory CD4+ T cells and cytomegalovirus serostatus. Data came from immunoSEQ multiplex PCR; TCRdb stores just in-frame clones and leaves some out. The sample holds 50,000 to 70,000 clones, over 75% seen once. The sample was memory CD4+ T cells from blood. These receptors were taken from an adult in good health and CMV-seronegative. CDR3s include the opening cysteine and the closing phenylalanine or tryptophan. The D gene is left open where the match is weak. Size is omitted from some rows. Given values are once, few, many or a class for expanded clones.

clone_size	d_call	j_call	v_call	cdr3_nt	cdr3_aa
-	-	TRBJ2-7	TRBV29-1	TGCAGCGTTGGACATGGCTACGAGCAGTACTTC	CSVGHGYEQYF
-	-	TRBJ2-7	TRBV14	TGTGCCAGCAGCCAAGTGAGCTCCTACGAGCAGTACTTC	CASSQVSSYEQYF
-	-	TRBJ2-3	TRBV19	TGTGCCAGTAGTGCCCCTAGGGGTGGGGTGGCAGATACGCAGTATTTT	CASSAPRGGVADTQYF
-	-	TRBJ2-5	TRBV5-6	TGTGCCAGCAGCTCAGGAGGGGGGACCCAGTACTTC	CASSSGGGTQYF
-	-	TRBJ1-3	TRBV9	TGTGCCAGCAGCCCCAACAGCATTGGAAACACCATATATTTT	CASSPNSIGNTIYF
-	-	TRBJ1-4	TRBV19	TGTGCCAGTAGTATCACCGGGAGGACTAATGAAAAACTGTTTTTT	CASSITGRTNEKLFF
-	-	TRBJ1-2	TRBV29-1	TGCAGCGTTGATCAGCAGGGTAGTTACGGATCCTATGGCTACACCTTC	CSVDQQGSYGSYGYTF
-	TRBD1	TRBJ1-2	TRBV10-3	TGTGCCATTCTCGGGAAAGGACAGGGCAATGGCTACACCTTC	CAILGKGQGNGYTF
-	TRBD2	TRBJ2-7	TRBV2	TGTGCCAGCAGTGTCGGCGGGAGGTACGAGCAGTACTTC	CASSVGGRYEQYF
-	-	TRBJ1-5	TRBV28	TGTGCCAGCGCCCGGACCCTAGGACAGCCCCAGCATTTT	CASARTLGQPQHF
-	TRBD2	TRBJ2-1	TRBV5-1	TGCGCCAGCAGCTTGGAAGCGGGAGGTATCAATGAGCAGTTCTTC	CASSLEAGGINEQFF
-	-	TRBJ1-2	TRBV2	TGTGCCAGCACCTTGGCCTTAAGGGGCGGCTACACCTTC	CASTLALRGGYTF
-	-	TRBJ2-7	TRBV4-2	TGTGCCAGCAGCCAAGACGGCCTCGCCGAGCAGTACTTC	CASSQDGLAEQYF
-	TRBD1	TRBJ1-3	TRBV13	TGTGCCAGCTCAGACAGGGCAGGTGGAAACACCATATATTTT	CASSDRAGGNTIYF
-	-	TRBJ2-1	TRBV6-1	TGTGCCAGCAGTGAACAGAATCGCTACAATGAGCAGTTCTTC	CASSEQNRYNEQFF
-	-	TRBJ2-3	TRBV14	TGTGCCAGCAGCCGACAACTAGCTAGCACAGATACGCAGTATTTT	CASSRQLASTDTQYF
-	TRBD1	TRBJ1-1	TRBV5-5	TGTGCCAGCAGCTCCCCGAGGGGGCAGGGCACTGAAGCTTTCTTT	CASSSPRGQGTEAFF
-	TRBD1	TRBJ2-7	TRBV2	TGTGCCAGCAGTGAAGCGCTTCCTGGCGAAGGACAGGCGTATGGGGAGCAGTACTTC	CASSEALPGEGQAYGEQYF
-	-	TRBJ1-1	TRBV30	TGTGCCTGGACCAACTTTCAATTAGGCACTGAAGCTTTCTTT	CAWTNFQLGTEAFF
-	-	TRBJ1-5	TRBV27	TGTGAGAGGGGCTCGAGCGGGGGACAGCCCCAGCATTTT	CERGSSGGQPQHF
-	-	TRBJ1-4	TRBV4-1	TGCGCCAGCAGCCATACCCCTGGGGTAGGGAACGCTGCAACTAATGAAAAACTGTTTTTT	CASSHTPGVGNAATNEKLFF
-	TRBD1	TRBJ1-2	TRBV5-1	TGCGCCAGCAGCTCACCTCAGGACAGGTTACTATACGGCTACACCTTC	CASSSPQDRLLYGYTF
few	-	TRBJ2-7	TRBV19	TGTGCCAGTAGTTCTGGATCCCGGTCGCACGAGCAGTACTTC	CASSSGSRSHEQYF
few	-	TRBJ1-2	TRBV19	TGTGCCAGTAGTATTGTGGGGTACTATGGCTACACCTTC	CASSIVGYYGYTF
-	-	TRBJ2-7	TRBV10-2	TGCGCCAGCAGTGAGGCCCCCATCTACGAGCAGTACTTC	CASSEAPIYEQYF
-	-	TRBJ1-3	TRBV5-1	TGCGCCAGCACTCCACTTGGGGGACTCTCTGGAAACACCATATATTTT	CASTPLGGLSGNTIYF
once	TRBD2	TRBJ2-3	TRBV29-1	TGCAGCGTGCTTACGATCGGGAGGGCCGGTGATACGCAGTATTTT	CSVLTIGRAGDTQYF
-	-	TRBJ2-5	TRBV4-1	TGCGCCAGCAGCCTTCCGTTGGGAAAGACCCAGTACTTC	CASSLPLGKTQYF
-	TRBD1	TRBJ1-4	TRBV7-2	TGTGCCAGCAGCTTAGACAGGGGAAGCGAAAAACTGTTTTTT	CASSLDRGSEKLFF
-	TRBD1	TRBJ1-3	TRBV28	TGTGCCAGCAGTTCGACAGGGGTTGGAAACACCATATATTTT	CASSSTGVGNTIYF
-	-	TRBJ2-7	TRBV27	TGTGCCAGCCTACCCGGGGCCGGGGTCCCCTACGAGCAGTACTTC	CASLPGAGVPYEQYF
-	-	TRBJ2-7	TRBV6-1	TGTGCCAGCAGTGAACAGGCCTCCTACGAGCAGTACTTC	CASSEQASYEQYF
-	-	TRBJ1-5	TRBV2	TGTGCCAGCAGTGGTGGGCAGGGAGTGGGTCAGCCCCAGCATTTT	CASSGGQGVGQPQHF
-	TRBD1	TRBJ1-6	TRBV7-9	TGTGCCAGCAGCGAAGGGGTCCGGGACAGGGGCTCACCCCTCCACTTT	CASSEGVRDRGSPLHF
-	-	TRBJ1-1	TRBV10-3	TGTGCCATCAGTACACAGGGTCAGGGCACTGAAGCTTTCTTT	CAISTQGQGTEAFF
-	TRBD1	TRBJ2-7	TRBV11-2	TGTGCCAGCAGCCCTGGGGGACAGGGGGCCAACTACGAGCAGTACTTC	CASSPGGQGANYEQYF
few	-	TRBJ1-2	TRBV6-1	TGTGCCAGCAGTGAAGGGGGGGGACGGGTCTATGGCTACACCTTC	CASSEGGGRVYGYTF
once	TRBD2	TRBJ2-3	TRBV14	TGTGCCAGCAGCCAAGATTGGCTAGCGGGAGCGGATACGCAGTATTTT	CASSQDWLAGADTQYF
-	TRBD1	TRBJ1-1	TRBV6-1	TGTGCCAGCATTAGACAGGGGAACACTGAAGCTTTCTTT	CASIRQGNTEAFF
-	-	TRBJ1-3	TRBV6-6	TGTGCCAGCAGTTACCCTGGACACCCGGAAGGGGGCATATATTTT	CASSYPGHPEGGIYF
-	TRBD1	TRBJ2-2	TRBV27	TGTGCCAGCAGTTTTGGGGACAGATACACCGGGGAGCTGTTTTTT	CASSFGDRYTGELFF
few	-	TRBJ1-5	TRBV28	TGTGCCAGCAGTTCCAGGGCCCAGCCCCAGCATTTT	CASSSRAQPQHF
-	-	TRBJ1-4	TRBV18	TGTGCCAGCTCACCAAGATCGATTGAAAAACTGTTTTTT	CASSPRSIEKLFF
-	-	TRBJ1-6	TRBV5-6	TGTGCCAGCAGCGCCCCCCTGCGCCGCCGCTCCTATAATTCACCCCTCCACTTT	CASSAPLRRRSYNSPLHF